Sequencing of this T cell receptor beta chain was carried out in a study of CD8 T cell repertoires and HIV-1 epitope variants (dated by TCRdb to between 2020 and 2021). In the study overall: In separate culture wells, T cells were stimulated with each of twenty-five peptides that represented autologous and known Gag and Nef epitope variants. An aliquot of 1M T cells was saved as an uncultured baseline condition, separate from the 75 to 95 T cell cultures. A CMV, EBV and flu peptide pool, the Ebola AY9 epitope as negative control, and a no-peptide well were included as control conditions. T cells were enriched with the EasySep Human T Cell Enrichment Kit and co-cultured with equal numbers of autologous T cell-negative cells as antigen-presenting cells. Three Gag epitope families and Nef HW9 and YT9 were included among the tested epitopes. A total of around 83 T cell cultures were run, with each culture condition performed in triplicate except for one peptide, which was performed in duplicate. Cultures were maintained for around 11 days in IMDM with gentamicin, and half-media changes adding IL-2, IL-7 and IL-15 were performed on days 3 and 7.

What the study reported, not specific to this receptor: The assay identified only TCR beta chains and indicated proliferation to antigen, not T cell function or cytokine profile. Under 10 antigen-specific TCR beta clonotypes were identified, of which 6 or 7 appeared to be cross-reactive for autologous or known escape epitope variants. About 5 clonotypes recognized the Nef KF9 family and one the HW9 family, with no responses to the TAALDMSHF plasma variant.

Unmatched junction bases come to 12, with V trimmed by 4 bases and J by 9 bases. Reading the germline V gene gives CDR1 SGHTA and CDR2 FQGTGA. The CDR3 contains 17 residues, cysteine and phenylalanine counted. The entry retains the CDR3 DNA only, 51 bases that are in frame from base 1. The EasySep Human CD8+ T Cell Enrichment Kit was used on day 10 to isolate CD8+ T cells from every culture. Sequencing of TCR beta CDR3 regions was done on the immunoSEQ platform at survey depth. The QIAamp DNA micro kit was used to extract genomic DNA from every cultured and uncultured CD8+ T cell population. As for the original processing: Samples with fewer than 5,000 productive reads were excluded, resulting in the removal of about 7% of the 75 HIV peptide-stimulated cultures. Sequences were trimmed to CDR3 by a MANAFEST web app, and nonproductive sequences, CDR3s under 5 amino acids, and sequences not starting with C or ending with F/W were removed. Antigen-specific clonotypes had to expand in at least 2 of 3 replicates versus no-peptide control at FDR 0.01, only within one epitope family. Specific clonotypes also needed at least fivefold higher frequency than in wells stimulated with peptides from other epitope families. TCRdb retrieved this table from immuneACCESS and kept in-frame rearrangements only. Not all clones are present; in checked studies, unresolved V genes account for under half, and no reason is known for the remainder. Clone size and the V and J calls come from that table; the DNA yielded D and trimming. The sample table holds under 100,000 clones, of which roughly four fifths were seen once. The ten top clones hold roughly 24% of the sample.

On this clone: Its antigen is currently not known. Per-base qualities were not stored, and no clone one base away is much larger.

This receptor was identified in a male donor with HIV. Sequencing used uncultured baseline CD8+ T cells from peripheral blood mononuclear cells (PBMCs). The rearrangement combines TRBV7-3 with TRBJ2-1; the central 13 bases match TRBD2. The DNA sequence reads TGTGCCAGCAGCTCCCCAAAACTAGCGGGGGGGCCAGGTGAGCAGTTCTTC. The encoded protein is CASSSPKLAGGPGEQFF.